The entry that follows covers one TCR beta chain sequence. This entry belongs to a study of cytomegalovirus exposure and HLA in healthy donors. Study-level background: Early released data comprised about 85 million unique TCRs from HLA-typed donors.

This PCR relied on a set of 60 Vbeta primers and 13 Jbeta primers. Assay: immunoSEQ multiplex PCR; the TCRdb copy retains only in-frame clones and omits some. Of about 130,000 clones listed, around 80% are singletons. There are 15 residues in the CDR3. Germline V gives CDR1 SNHLY, CDR2 FYNNEI. V was pared by 3 bases and J by 3 bases, with 7 bases of the junction left unmatched. The sequence was collected from a man aged 25 to 40 in good health and CMV-seronegative. The sample comprised PBMCs. The chain joins TRBV2 to TRBJ1-2; TRBD1 matches 7 bases. CDR3 residues: CASSDEGAGYYGYTF. In DNA form, the CDR3 reads TGTGCCAGCAGTGACGAGGGGGCGGGGTACTATGGCTACACCTTC.